Below, one TCR beta chain is given with its context. Its cognate antigen is unknown. J lost 0 bases, V lost 1 base, and 3 bases had no gene match. Germline V gives CDR1 MGHRA, CDR2 YSYEKL. This CDR3 spans 16 amino acids. The data belong to a study of graft-versus-host responses after intestinal transplantation. The overall study: Each recipient received a multivisceral, liver-intestinal, or isolated intestinal graft. The study's findings and limits: There were GvH clones found in recipient marrow, and some of them appeared first in ileum or blood.

Method: immunoSEQ multiplex PCR; TCRdb's copy keeps in-frame clones and lacks some. This sample has over 45,000 clones, with around 93% found just once. The receptor comes from a human patient who received an intestinal transplant, so some T cells may come from the graft donor. The input for sequencing was PBMCs, taken 750 to 800 days after a first intestinal transplant, on the day of a second. The chain has TRBV4-1 and TRBJ2-1, with 7 bases lining up with TRBD2. In DNA form, the CDR3 reads TGCGCCAGCAGCCAAGGGGCGGGAGCCTCCTACAATGAGCAGTTCTTC. The encoded protein is CASSQGAGASYNEQFF.